These T cell receptor beta chains were read from a single sample in a study of blood T cell repertoires in COVID-19. Using immunoSEQ multiplex PCR, the repertoire was profiled, and TCRdb retains in-frame clones only, with some absent. This table has about 150,000 clones, around three quarters appearing once. Material: peripheral blood. All receptors come from a man over 45 with active or convalescent COVID-19. Each CDR3 is given with its conserved first and last residue. D genes are given only for firm matches. The size entry is marked missing in some rows and otherwise reads once, few, many or a size class.

few	TRBV7-8	TRBJ2-1	NA	CASSLEGGKMFEQFF	TGTGCCAGCAGCTTAGAGGGCGGGAAGATGTTTGAGCAGTTCTTC
NA	TRBV28	TRBJ1-2	NA	CASSLGIGGGGYTF	TGTGCCAGCAGTTTAGGTATAGGAGGTGGAGGCTACACCTTC
NA	TRBV7-3	TRBJ1-2	NA	CASSFSSQGDGYTF	TGTGCCAGCAGCTTTTCAAGTCAGGGCGATGGCTACACCTTC
NA	TRBV15	TRBJ2-7	TRBD1	CATSSVRGPYEQYF	TGTGCCACCAGCAGCGTCAGGGGGCCCTACGAGCAGTACTTC
NA	TRBV3-1/TRBV3-2	TRBJ2-1	NA	CASSQDVGAYNEQFF	TGTGCCAGCAGCCAAGACGTCGGGGCCTACAATGAGCAGTTCTTC
NA	TRBV5-1	TRBJ1-3	NA	CASSPEAPGNTIYF	TGCGCCAGCAGCCCGGAGGCGCCGGGAAACACCATATATTTT
once	TRBV11-2	TRBJ1-3	TRBD1	CASRTGLYSGNTIYF	TGTGCCAGCCGGACAGGTCTTTACTCTGGAAACACCATATATTTT
NA	TRBV6-6	TRBJ1-1	NA	CASSYSRDTEAFF	TGTGCCAGCAGTTACAGCAGGGACACTGAAGCTTTCTTT
NA	TRBV19	TRBJ2-7	NA	CASSLRGGPYEQYF	TGTGCCAGTAGCCTGCGGGGCGGACCCTACGAGCAGTACTTC
NA	TRBV11-2	TRBJ2-3	TRBD2	CASSLVAGGSDTQYF	TGTGCCAGCAGCTTAGTAGCGGGAGGATCCGATACGCAGTATTTT
NA	TRBV2	TRBJ1-2	NA	CASSGGRGGGYTF	TGTGCCAGCAGTGGAGGCAGGGGTGGTGGCTACACCTTC
NA	TRBV24-1	TRBJ2-1	TRBD2	CATSDPTSGSHNNEQFF	TGTGCCACCAGTGACCCGACTAGCGGGAGTCACAACAATGAGCAGTTCTTC
NA	TRBV27	TRBJ1-1	NA	CASRPLASGTEAFF	TGTGCCAGCAGGCCCCTCGCCTCGGGGACTGAAGCTTTCTTT
once	TRBV20-1	TRBJ2-1	NA	CSASSGRRFFDEQFF	TGCAGTGCTAGTAGCGGCAGGAGATTTTTCGATGAGCAGTTCTTC
NA	TRBV5-5	TRBJ2-3	NA	CASSFVPGVTDTQYF	TGTGCCAGCAGCTTCGTTCCGGGAGTTACAGATACGCAGTATTTT
NA	TRBV5-8	TRBJ1-4	TRBD1	CASTQLQGANEKLFF	TGTGCCAGCACCCAACTACAGGGGGCGAATGAAAAACTGTTTTTT
NA	TRBV11-1	TRBJ1-2	TRBD1	CASSKDRALGGYTF	TGTGCCAGCAGCAAGGACAGGGCCCTAGGTGGCTACACCTTC
NA	TRBV5-6	TRBJ1-4	NA	CASSSQGWSNEKLFF	TGTGCCAGCAGCAGCCAGGGTTGGTCTAATGAAAAACTGTTTTTT
NA	TRBV7-3	TRBJ2-3	TRBD2	CASSPGLGRGTDTQYF	TGTGCCAGCAGCCCCGGACTAGGGCGGGGCACAGATACGCAGTATTTT
NA	TRBV27	TRBJ1-5	TRBD1	CASSFVQGGQPQHF	TGTGCCAGCAGTTTCGTACAGGGGGGTCAGCCCCAGCATTTT
NA	TRBV4-2	TRBJ1-4	NA	CASRTEGDEKLFF	TGTGCCAGCAGAACGGAAGGGGATGAAAAACTGTTTTTT
NA	TRBV18	TRBJ1-5	NA	CASSPEQRSNQPQHF	TGTGCCAGCTCACCGGAACAGAGAAGCAATCAGCCCCAGCATTTT
NA	TRBV3-1/TRBV3-2	TRBJ2-7	TRBD2	CASANSGEQYF	TGTGCCAGCGCGAATAGCGGGGAGCAGTACTTC
NA	TRBV5-4	TRBJ1-6	TRBD1	CASSRTGDHSPLHF	TGTGCCAGCAGCCGTACAGGGGATCATTCACCCCTCCACTTT
NA	TRBV4-1	TRBJ1-4	TRBD1	CASSLGQGLSEKLFF	TGCGCCAGCAGCCTGGGACAGGGGCTTAGTGAAAAACTGTTTTTT
NA	TRBV7-8	TRBJ1-1	NA	CASSLGRNTEAFF	TGTGCCAGCAGCTTAGGCAGGAACACTGAAGCTTTCTTT
NA	TRBV3-1/TRBV3-2	TRBJ2-1	NA	CASSQGAGSYNEQFF	TGTGCCAGCAGCCAAGGGGCGGGATCTTACAATGAGCAGTTCTTC
NA	TRBV15	TRBJ2-7	NA	CATSRDKGSGFEQYF	TGTGCCACCAGCAGAGATAAGGGGTCAGGGTTCGAGCAGTACTTC
NA	TRBV27	TRBJ1-1	NA	CASSFGEKTEAFF	TGTGCCAGCAGTTTTGGGGAGAAAACTGAAGCTTTCTTT
NA	TRBV28	TRBJ1-6	NA	CASSLWTDLGGSPLHF	TGTGCCAGCAGCCTATGGACAGACCTGGGGGGGTCACCCCTCCACTTT
NA	TRBV4-1	TRBJ2-2	NA	CASSQNRGPDSGELFF	TGCGCCAGCAGCCAGAACCGGGGTCCGGATTCCGGGGAGCTGTTTTTT
NA	TRBV28	TRBJ2-7	TRBD2	CASSPGLAGLRGQYF	TGTGCCAGCAGCCCGGGACTAGCGGGACTACGAGGGCAGTACTTC
NA	TRBV25-1	TRBJ1-1	NA	CASSEGLLAEAFF	TGTGCCAGCAGTGAGGGCCTACTCGCTGAAGCTTTCTTT
NA	TRBV19	TRBJ1-2	TRBD1	CASSTSGTASYGYTF	TGTGCCAGTAGTACTTCCGGGACAGCTAGCTATGGCTACACCTTC
NA	TRBV27	TRBJ1-5	NA	CASSFRQESNQPQHF	TGTGCCAGCAGTTTTCGACAGGAGAGCAATCAGCCCCAGCATTTT
NA	TRBV5-5	TRBJ2-7	TRBD2	CASSPGLAGVLSSYEQYF	TGTGCCAGCAGCCCGGGACTAGCGGGAGTACTGAGCTCCTACGAGCAGTACTTC
NA	TRBV7-9	TRBJ1-2	TRBD1	CASSRRGRTNYGYTF	TGTGCCAGCAGCCGTAGGGGGCGAACTAACTATGGCTACACCTTC
NA	TRBV27	TRBJ2-1	TRBD2	CASTPGVAGVNEQFF	TGTGCCAGCACCCCAGGGGTAGCGGGAGTGAATGAGCAGTTCTTC
NA	TRBV5-6	TRBJ2-5	NA	CASSLWARDIQETQYF	TGTGCCAGCAGCTTGTGGGCCCGGGACATCCAAGAGACCCAGTACTTC
NA	TRBV10-2	TRBJ1-1	TRBD1	CASSDTGTGLNTEAFF	TGCGCCAGCAGTGACACCGGGACAGGACTTAACACTGAAGCTTTCTTT
few	TRBV7-6	TRBJ2-5	NA	CASSFTGEETQYF	TGTGCCAGCAGCTTTACGGGAGAAGAGACCCAGTACTTC
few	TRBV24-1	TRBJ2-3	TRBD1	CATSESGTESQDTQYF	TGTGCCACCAGTGAGTCCGGGACAGAATCACAAGATACGCAGTATTTT
NA	TRBV19	TRBJ2-7	TRBD2	CASAQGLPYEQYF	TGTGCCAGTGCGCAGGGACTACCCTACGAGCAGTACTTC
NA	TRBV7-9	TRBJ1-2	NA	CASSPGAGGGYGYTF	TGTGCCAGCAGTCCCGGTGCCGGGGGAGGGTATGGCTACACCTTC
once	TRBV28	TRBJ1-1	NA	CASSLDGLPLNTEAFF	TGTGCCAGCAGTTTAGACGGACTACCCTTGAACACTGAAGCTTTCTTT
few	TRBV27	TRBJ2-2	NA	CASSFAGELFF	TGTGCCAGCAGTTTCGCCGGGGAGCTGTTTTTT
NA	TRBV9	TRBJ2-2	NA	CASSVGEDPGNTGELFF	TGTGCCAGCAGCGTAGGGGAGGACCCGGGTAACACCGGGGAGCTGTTTTTT
few	TRBV5-1	TRBJ2-7	TRBD1	CASSSTGNEQYF	TGCGCCAGCAGCTCGACAGGGAACGAGCAGTACTTC
few	TRBV24-1	TRBJ1-1	NA	CATSDPYGVEAFF	TGTGCCACCAGTGATCCCTACGGGGTTGAAGCTTTCTTT
NA	TRBV5-4	TRBJ1-4	NA	CASSLETVGKLFF	TGTGCCAGCAGCTTGGAGACAGTGGGAAAACTGTTTTTT
NA	TRBV19	TRBJ1-5	TRBD1	CASSIPPDRGDLNQPQHF	TGTGCCAGTAGTATCCCCCCGGACAGGGGAGACCTCAATCAGCCCCAGCATTTT